The following is a T cell receptor beta chain sequence with its context. The target antigen is unknown. The sample comes from a study of shared clonotypes between healthy human individuals. General study findings and limits: Sequencing of the sorted subsets was shown by rarefaction to be incomplete despite large depth.

Positively selected for CCR7, the CD45RO-negative cells used as naive CD8 cells excluded terminally differentiated effector memory CD45RA+ cells. Clones were sequenced by immunoSEQ multiplex PCR, and TCRdb holds only the in-frame ones, with some missing. The data show 800,000 or so clones, 96% seen once. The CDR3 runs to 15 residues. After removal of 4 bases from V and 4 bases from J, the junction contained 6 bases not matched to a gene. Germline-derived CDR1 and CDR2 are LNHDA and SQIVND (reference sequence). The TCR sequence derives from a man aged 25 to 40 in good health. V usage is TRBV19 and J usage is TRBJ2-2; 7 bases fit TRBD1. Sequencing used naive CD8+ T cells sorted from blood. CDR3 bases: TGTGCCAGTAGTACGAGGGGGCAGGGCACCGGGGAGCTGTTTTTT. Amino acid sequence: CASSTRGQGTGELFF.